Listed below are T cell receptor beta chains from one sample, sequenced in a study of T cells expressing NK-cell markers. TCRdb derives one entry per CDR3 protein from the 5' RACE reads, leaving out DNA. This sample's table has roughly 390,000 distinct CDR3 sequences. Sequences were obtained from blood T cells: a sorted CD56 or NKG2C T cell subset, CD4+ or CD8+ T cells, or bulk PBMC T cells (not recorded which). The receptors derive from a man between 18 and 69 years old in good health. Each CDR3 is given with its conserved first and last residue.

cdr3_length	v_call	j_call	cdr3_aa
17	TRBV5-4	TRBJ2-3	CASSSGLAGRNTDTQYF
18	TRBV5-1	TRBJ2-2	CASSLAGLAGDYTGELFF
16	TRBV10-3	TRBJ2-3	CATAGTSGASTDTQYF
16	TRBV29-1	TRBJ2-1	CSVQLAGGLYRNEQFF
14	TRBV9	TRBJ2-1	CASSGKGLFNEQFF
16	TRBV18	TRBJ1-1	CASTVDRASLETEAFF
16	TRBV14	TRBJ1-2	CASSQVGFRDSNGYTF
12	TRBV6-2/TRBV6-3	TRBJ2-4	CASSKPPRGKYF
12	TRBV29-1	TRBJ1-1	CSVGGVQAEAFF
15	TRBV9	TRBJ1-1	CASSVDGGSGTEAFF
16	TRBV18	TRBJ1-1	CASSANGLTGGTEAFF
16	TRBV18	TRBJ2-1	CASSPTSGGPYNEQFF
16	TRBV7-2	TRBJ2-4	CASSRDRALAKNIQYF
14	TRBV5-1	TRBJ1-2	CASSLGATGVGYTF
15	TRBV18	TRBJ1-1	CASSRDLQGNTEAFF